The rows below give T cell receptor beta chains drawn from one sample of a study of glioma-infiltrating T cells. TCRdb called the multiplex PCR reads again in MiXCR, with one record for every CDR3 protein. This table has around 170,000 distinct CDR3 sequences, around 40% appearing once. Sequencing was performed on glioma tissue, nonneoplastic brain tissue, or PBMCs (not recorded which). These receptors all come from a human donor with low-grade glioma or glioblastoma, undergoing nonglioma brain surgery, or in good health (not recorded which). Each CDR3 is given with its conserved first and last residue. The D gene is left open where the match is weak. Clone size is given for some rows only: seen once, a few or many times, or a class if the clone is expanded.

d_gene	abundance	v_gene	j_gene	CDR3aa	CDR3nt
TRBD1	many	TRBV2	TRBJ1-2	CASSRTGGGYTF	TGTGCCAGCAGTCGGACAGGCGGTGGCTACACCTTC
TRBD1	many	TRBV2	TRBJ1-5	CASSGQGYQPQHF	TGTGCCAGCAGTGGACAGGGTTATCAGCCCCAGCATTTT
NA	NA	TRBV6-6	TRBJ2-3	CADGRGGRDTQYF	TGTGCAGACGGGAGAGGTGGGCGGGATACGCAGTATTTT
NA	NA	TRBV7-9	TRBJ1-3	CASSPAPAPQRNTIYF	TGTGCCAGCAGCCCGGCCCCGGCCCCCCAGCGAAACACCATATATTTT
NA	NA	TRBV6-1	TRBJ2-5	CASSEAARGPETQYF	TGTGCCAGCAGTGAAGCGGCCAGGGGACCGGAGACCCAGTACTTC
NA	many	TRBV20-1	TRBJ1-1	CSARGTYSQGRNTEAFF	TGCAGTGCTAGGGGGACATACTCACAGGGTCGTAACACTGAAGCTTTCTTT
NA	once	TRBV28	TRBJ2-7	CASSLSGGEQYF	TGTGCCAGCAGCTTATCTGGGGGCGAGCAGTACTTC
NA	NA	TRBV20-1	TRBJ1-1	CSAKGGHEASF	TGCAGTGCTAAGGGGGGACATGAAGCTTCCTTT
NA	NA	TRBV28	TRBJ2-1	CASSLEGAGYDEQFF	TGTGCCAGCAGTTTAGAGGGAGCAGGATACGATGAGCAGTTCTTC
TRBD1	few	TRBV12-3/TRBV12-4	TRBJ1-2	CASSLQGVLHGYTF	TGTGCCAGCAGTCTCCAGGGGGTACTTCATGGCTACACCTTC
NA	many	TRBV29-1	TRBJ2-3	CSVDHYTQYF	TGCAGCGTTGACCACTACACGCAGTATTTT
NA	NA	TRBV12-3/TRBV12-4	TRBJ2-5	CASSDETRRGQETQYF	TGTGCCAGCAGTGACGAGACCCGACGGGGTCAAGAGACCCAGTACTTC
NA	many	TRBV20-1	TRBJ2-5	CSAIQFETQYF	TGCAGTGCTATCCAATTTGAGACCCAGTACTTC
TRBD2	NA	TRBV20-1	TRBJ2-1	CSASGGLAGFYNEQFF	TGCAGTGCTAGCGGGGGACTAGCGGGTTTCTACAATGAGCAGTTCTTC
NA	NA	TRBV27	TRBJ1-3	CASSSLQGLTGNTIYF	TGTGCCAGCAGTAGCTTACAGGGCCTTACTGGAAACACCATATATTTC
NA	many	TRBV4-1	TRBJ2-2	CASRVGGVHTGELFF	TGCGCCAGCAGAGTAGGGGGTGTGCACACCGGGGAGCTGTTTTTT
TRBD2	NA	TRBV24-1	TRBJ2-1	CATSYRAGGSNEQFF	TGTGCCACCAGTTATAGAGCGGGAGGATCCAATGAGCAGTTCTTC
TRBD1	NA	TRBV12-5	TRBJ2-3	CASGGQGATDTQYF	TGTGCTAGTGGGGGACAGGGGGCTACAGATACGCAGTATTTT
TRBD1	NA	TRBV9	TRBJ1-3	CASSVPGQGAGNTIYF	TGTGCCAGCAGCGTACCTGGACAGGGCGCTGGAAACACCATATATTTT
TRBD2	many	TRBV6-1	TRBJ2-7	CASRASGSTYEQYF	TGTGCCAGCAGGGCAAGCGGGAGCACCTACGAGCAGTACTTC
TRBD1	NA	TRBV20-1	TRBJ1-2	CSARDMGQFSNYGHTF	TGCAGTGCTAGAGATATGGGACAGTTCTCTAACTATGGCCACACCTTC
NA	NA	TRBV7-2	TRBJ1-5	CASMTGAWQPKHF	TGTGCCAGCATGACCGGGGCTTGGCAGCCCAAGCATTTT
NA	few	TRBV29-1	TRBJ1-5	CSVRHRDDQPQHF	TGCAGCGTTCGACACAGGGACGATCAGCCCCAGCATTTT
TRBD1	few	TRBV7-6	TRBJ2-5	CASSRRQGALETQYF	TGTGCCAGCAGCAGACGACAGGGGGCCCTTGAGACCCAGTACTTC
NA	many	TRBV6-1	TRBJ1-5	CASSSSPTSDQPQHF	TGTGCCAGCAGTTCATCCCCCACATCCGATCAGCCCCAGCATTTT
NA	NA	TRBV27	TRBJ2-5	CASTMSWNNQETQYF	TGTGCCAGCACTATGAGCTGGAACAACCAAGAGACCCAGTACTTC
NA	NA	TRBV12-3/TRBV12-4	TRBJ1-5	CASSFIAAEQPQHF	TGTGCCAGCAGTTTTATTGCGGCCGAGCAGCCCCAGCATTTT
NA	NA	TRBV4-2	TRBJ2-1	CASSQGGRSTYNEQFF	TGTGCCAGCAGCCAAGGAGGCCGATCCACCTACAATGAGCAGTTCTTC
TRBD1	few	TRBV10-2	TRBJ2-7	CASSESWTGPNYEQYF	TGCGCCAGCAGTGAGTCATGGACAGGCCCCAACTACGAGCAGTACTTC
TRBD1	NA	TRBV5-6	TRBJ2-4	CASRLTGVNIQYF	TGTGCCAGCAGGTTGACAGGGGTAAACATTCAGTACTTC
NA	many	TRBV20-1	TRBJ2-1	CSGRQRYNEQFF	TGCTCAGGACGCCAGCGCTACAATGAGCAGTTCTTC
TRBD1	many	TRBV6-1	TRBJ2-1	CASTRDRYNEQFF	TGTGCCAGCACTAGGGACAGATACAATGAGCAGTTCTTC
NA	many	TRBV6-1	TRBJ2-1	CASSEGRLPPLDNEQFF	TGTGCCAGCAGTGAAGGGAGGCTACCACCCCTGGACAATGAGCAGTTCTTC
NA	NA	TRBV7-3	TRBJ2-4	CASSSQGGDIQYF	TGTGCCAGCAGCTCGCAGGGGGGGGACATTCAGTACTTC
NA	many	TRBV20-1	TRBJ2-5	CSARVGTGGETQYF	TGCAGTGCTAGAGTTGGAACAGGAGGGGAGACCCAGTACTTC
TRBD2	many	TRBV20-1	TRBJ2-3	CSARQLAGVWDTQYF	TGCAGTGCTAGACAGCTAGCGGGAGTTTGGGATACGCAGTATTTT
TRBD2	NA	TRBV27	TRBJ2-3	CATTELAGADKQYF	TGTGCCACCACGGAGCTAGCGGGAGCAGATAAGCAGTATTTT
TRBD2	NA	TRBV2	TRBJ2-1	CASRGLATRNGQFF	TGTGCCAGCAGGGGACTAGCTACTCGCAATGGGCAGTTCTTC
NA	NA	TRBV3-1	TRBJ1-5	CASSQGDARSNQPQHF	TGTGCCAGCAGCCAAGGGGACGCGCGTAGCAATCAGCCCCAGCATTTT
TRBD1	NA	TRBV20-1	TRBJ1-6	CSAVGQGPQNSPLQF	TGCAGTGCTGTAGGACAGGGTCCCCAAAATTCACCACTCCAATTT
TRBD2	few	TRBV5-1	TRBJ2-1	CASSFERGNYNEQFF	TGCGCCAGCAGCTTTGAGCGGGGGAACTACAATGAGCAGTTCTTC
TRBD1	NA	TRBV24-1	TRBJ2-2	CATSGQGANTGELFF	TGTGCCACCTCGGGACAGGGGGCCAACACCGGGGAGCTGTTTTTT
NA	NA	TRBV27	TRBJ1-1	CASSLKRVGNEAFF	TGTGCCAGCAGTTTAAAAAGGGTTGGCAATGAAGCTTTCTTT
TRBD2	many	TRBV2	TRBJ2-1	CASSERLALHGEQFF	TGTGCCAGCAGTGAGCGACTAGCGTTGCATGGTGAGCAGTTCTTC
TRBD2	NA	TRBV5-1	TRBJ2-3	CASSYGDYTDTQYF	TGCGCCAGCAGCTACGGGGACTACACAGATACGCAGTATTTT
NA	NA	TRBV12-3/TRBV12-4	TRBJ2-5	CASSFTRAQETQYF	TGTGCCAGCAGTTTTACTAGAGCCCAAGAGACCCAGTACTTC
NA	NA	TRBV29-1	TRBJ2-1	CSVVRSGPRSEQFF	TGCAGCGTTGTTCGGTCGGGTCCTAGGAGTGAGCAGTTCTTC
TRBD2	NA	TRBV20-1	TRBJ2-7	CSASGGLEGHEQYF	TGCAGTGCTAGCGGGGGACTAGAGGGACACGAGCAGTACTTC
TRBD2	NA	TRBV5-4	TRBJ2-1	CASSPNGTRTVEQFF	TGTGCCAGCAGCCCTAACGGGACTAGGACGGTTGAGCAGTTCTTC
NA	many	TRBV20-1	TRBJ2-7	CSARGGAGPAEQYF	TGCAGTGCTAGAGGAGGGGCGGGACCCGCCGAGCAGTACTTC
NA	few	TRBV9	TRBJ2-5	CASSVEGGRETQYF	TGTGCCAGCAGCGTAGAAGGAGGTCGGGAGACCCAGTACTTC
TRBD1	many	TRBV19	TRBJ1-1	CASSIRDRGVMNTEAFF	TGTGCCAGTAGTATAAGAGACAGGGGAGTGATGAACACTGAAGCTTTCTTT
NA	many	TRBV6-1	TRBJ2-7	CASSQDGFPYEQYF	TGTGCCAGCAGTCAGGACGGATTTCCCTACGAGCAGTACTTC
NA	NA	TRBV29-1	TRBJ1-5	CSVVLAGNNQPQHF	TGCAGCGTTGTATTGGCAGGGAACAATCAGCCCCAGCATTTT
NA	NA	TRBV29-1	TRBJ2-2	CSGRETHNTGELFF	TGCAGCGGACGGGAGACACACAACACCGGGGAGCTGTTTTTT
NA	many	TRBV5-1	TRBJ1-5	CASYWAVDQPQHF	TGCGCCAGCTACTGGGCGGTGGATCAGCCCCAGCATTTT
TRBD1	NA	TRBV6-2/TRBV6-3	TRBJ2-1	CASSKGQGSYNEQLF	TGTGCCAGCAGTAAAGGACAGGGCTCCTACAATGAGCAGTTGTTC